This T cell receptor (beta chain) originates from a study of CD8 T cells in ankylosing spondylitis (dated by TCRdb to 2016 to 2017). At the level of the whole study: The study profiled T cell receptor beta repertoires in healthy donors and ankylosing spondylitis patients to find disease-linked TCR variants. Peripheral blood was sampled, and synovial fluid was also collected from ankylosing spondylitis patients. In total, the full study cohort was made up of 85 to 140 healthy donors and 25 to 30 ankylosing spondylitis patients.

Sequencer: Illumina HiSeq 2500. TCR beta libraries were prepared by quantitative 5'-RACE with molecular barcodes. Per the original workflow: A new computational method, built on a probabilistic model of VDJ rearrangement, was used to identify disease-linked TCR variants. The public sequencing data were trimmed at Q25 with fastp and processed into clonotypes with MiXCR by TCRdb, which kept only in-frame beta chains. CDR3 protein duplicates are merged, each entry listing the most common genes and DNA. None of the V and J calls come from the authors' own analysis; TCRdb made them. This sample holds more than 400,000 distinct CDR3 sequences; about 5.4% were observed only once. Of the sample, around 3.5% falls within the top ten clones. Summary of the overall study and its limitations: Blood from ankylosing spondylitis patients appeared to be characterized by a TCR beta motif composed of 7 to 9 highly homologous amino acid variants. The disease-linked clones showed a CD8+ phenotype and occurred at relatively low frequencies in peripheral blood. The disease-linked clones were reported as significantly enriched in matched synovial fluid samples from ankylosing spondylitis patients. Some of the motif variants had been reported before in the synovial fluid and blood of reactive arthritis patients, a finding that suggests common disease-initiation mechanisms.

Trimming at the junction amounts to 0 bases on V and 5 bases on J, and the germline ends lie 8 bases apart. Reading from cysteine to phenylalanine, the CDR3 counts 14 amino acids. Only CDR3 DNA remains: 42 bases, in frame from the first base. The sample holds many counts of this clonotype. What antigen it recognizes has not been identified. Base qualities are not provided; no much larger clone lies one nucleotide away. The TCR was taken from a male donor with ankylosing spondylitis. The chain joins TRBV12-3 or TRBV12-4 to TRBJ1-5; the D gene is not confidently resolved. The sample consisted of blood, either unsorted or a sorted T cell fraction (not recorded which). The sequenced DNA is TGTGCCAGCAGTTTAGCGCTTAGGGATCAGCCCCAGCATTTT. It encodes CASSLALRDQPQHF.